Listed here is a single TCR beta chain. This specimen belongs to a study of control samples from healthy donors and cancer patients. V lost 4 bases and J lost 2; bases outside the gene matches: 6. The CDR3 consists of 16 residues. Germline CDR1 reads LNHDA; CDR2 reads SQIVND (reference sequence). Profiling relied on immunoSEQ multiplex PCR, and the TCRdb table lists in-frame clones only, not all of them. The top ten clones hold 5.8% of a sample with around 140,000 clones, approximately 94% of them seen once. This TCR derives from a man younger than 35 in good health. The chain joins TRBV19 to TRBJ1-5; TRBD1 matches at 9 bases. Sequencing was performed on blood. In DNA, the CDR3 is TGTGCCAGTAGTACCCTAACAGGGGGCGGCAATCAGCCCCAGCATTTT. Amino acids: CASSTLTGGGNQPQHF.